This T cell receptor beta chain originates from a study of identifying expanded T cells in peripheral blood. Clones were read by immunoSEQ multiplex PCR, and TCRdb kept only the in-frame ones, dropping some. The repertoire has around 68,000 clones, 70% to 90% of them found once; the top ten carry around 4.3%. V shed 3 bases and J shed 5 bases, with 13 bases lying between them. Germline V gives CDR1 LNHDA, CDR2 SQIVND (reference sequence). This CDR3 has 14 residues. No infections or other immune events were documented during collection. This receptor was obtained from a person between 18 and 75 years old in good health. The chain joins TRBV19 to TRBJ2-5, with D hard to call. The sample taken for sequencing was blood. CDR3 sequence: CASSMRSPWETQYF. In DNA, the CDR3 is TGTGCCAGTAGTATGCGGTCCCCCTGGGAGACCCAGTACTTC.